These 14 T cell receptor beta chains originate from one sample sequenced in a study of Tregs in tolerant kidney transplant recipients (dated by TCRdb to the late 2010s). The time point label here, explained by the study, means: blood sample drawn before combined kidney and bone marrow transplant. The library was generated by the immunoSEQ multiplex PCR assay. In TCRdb, the immuneACCESS table is reduced to in-frame sequences with V and J assigned. These tables do not hold every clone; where another copy was compared, an unresolved V gene accounts for under half, and the others remain unexplained. Across this sample there are about 61,000 clones, with 70% to 90% seen only once. The ten largest account for 2% to 2.5% of the sample. Sequencing was performed on Tregs from blood, taken before the transplant. These receptors were obtained from a human donor who received a combined kidney and bone marrow transplant.

The chain joins TRBV28 to TRBJ2-7; weak D call: TRBD2 (6 bases). Germline CDR1 reads MDHEN; CDR2 reads SYDVKM. CDR3 length: 14 residues. V was trimmed by 4 bases and J by 4 bases, leaving 14 bases between them. In DNA, the CDR3 is TGTGCCAGCAGTTATGGCGGGACTCCTTACGAGCAGTACTTC. It yields the protein CASSYGGTPYEQYF.

The chain recombines TRBV5-5 with TRBJ2-2, with 10 nucleotides matching TRBD1. CDR3 length equals 17 residues. Unmatched junction bases numbered 7, after V lost 2 bases and J lost 3 bases. Germline V gene sequence: CDR1 SGHKS, CDR2 YYEKEE (reference sequence). This chain's CDR3 is CASSFDRGHGHTGELFF. CDR3 nucleotide sequence: TGTGCCAGCAGCTTTGACAGGGGGCACGGGCACACCGGGGAGCTGTTTTTT.

With regard to this clone: The sample carries other DNA sequences with the same CDR3. The chain joins TRBV5-4 to TRBJ2-7, with 13 nucleotides matching TRBD2. J gave up 0 bases and V 2 bases, and 8 bases lay outside the gene matches. This CDR3 has 18 amino acids. From germline, CDR1 is SGHNT and CDR2 YYREEE (reference sequence). The CDR3 spells CASSFRTSGSWGSYEQYF. The CDR3 DNA follows: TGTGCCAGCAGCTTTAGGACTAGCGGGAGCTGGGGCTCCTACGAGCAGTACTTC.

This clone is a singleton in its sample. The chain recombines TRBV11-3 with TRBJ2-5; 11 bases fit TRBD1. This CDR3 has 15 residues. Trimming at V came to 7 bases and at J to 5 bases, leaving 9 bases not matched to a gene. Germline V gene sequence: CDR1 SGHNT, CDR2 YENEEA. CDR3 DNA sequence: TGTGCCAGCACCGAAACCGGGACAGGGGGGGAGACCCAGTACTTC. This gives the protein CASTETGTGGETQYF.

This clone was found once. The rearrangement joins TRBV7-9 to TRBJ1-6; the match to TRBD1 covers 7 bases. From germline, CDR1 is SEHNR and CDR2 FQNEAQ (reference sequence). J gave up 5 bases and V 6 bases, and 7 bases lay outside the gene matches. The CDR3 sequence is 15 residues long. Here the CDR3 DNA reads TGTGCCAGCAGACCGGGACAGCTAGATAATTCACCCCTCCACTTT. Its translation: CASRPGQLDNSPLHF.

This chain links TRBV7-9 with TRBJ1-1; D not resolved. CDR1 and CDR2 (germline): SEHNR, FQNEAQ (reference sequence). This CDR3 comprises 12 residues. Trimming took off 1 base at V and 8 bases at J, with 8 bases between the two ends. CDR3 amino acids: CASSLGASEAFF. The CDR3 DNA sequence: TGTGCCAGCAGCTTAGGGGCCAGCGAAGCTTTCTTT.

The chain recombines TRBV29-1 with TRBJ2-3; 9 bases align to TRBD2. Trimming removed 3 bases from V and 2 bases from J; junction bases left unmatched: 6. Germline loops: CDR1 SQVTM, CDR2 ANQGSEA. CDR3 length: 15 amino acids. The CDR3 nucleotides read TGCAGCGTTGATGCGCGCGGGGGGGCCACAGATACGCAGTATTTT. This gives the protein CSVDARGGATDTQYF.

The V and J genes are TRBV6-1 and TRBJ2-3, with D perhaps assigned TRBD1 or TRBD2 (5 bases each). Per the germline V gene, CDR1 is MNHNS and CDR2 is SASEGT. This CDR3 comprises 11 residues. The V gene lost 3 bases and the J gene lost 11 bases, with 9 bases spanning the gap. This chain's CDR3 is CASSDRDQQYF. CDR3 sequence (DNA): TGTGCCAGCAGTGACCGGGACCAGCAGTATTTT.

The chain joins TRBV4-1 to TRBJ1-2; D unclear. V lost 0 bases to trimming and J lost 2 bases, with 7 bases between them. The V gene's germline CDR1 is MGHRA and CDR2 YSYEKL. CDR3 length equals 14 residues. CDR3 amino acids: CASSQEGRNYGYTF. The CDR3 DNA reads as TGCGCCAGCAGCCAAGAGGGGAGGAACTATGGCTACACCTTC.

The J gene is TRBJ2-1, the V gene TRBV19, with a weak D call TRBD2 (6 bases). The CDR3 totals 15 residues. Per germline, CDR1 LNHDA and CDR2 SQIVND (reference sequence). Trimming took off 5 bases at V and 0 bases at J, with 11 bases between the two ends. CDR3 loop: CASSQNSGSYNEQFF. The DNA for the CDR3 is TGTGCCAGTAGTCAGAATAGCGGCTCCTACAATGAGCAGTTCTTC.

CDR3 loop: CASSFQNTVTEAFF. CDR3 nucleotides: TGCGCCAGCAGCTTTCAAAATACCGTTACTGAAGCTTTCTTT. The chain recombines TRBV5-1 with TRBJ1-1, with D unresolved. The CDR3 consists of 14 residues. Germline CDR1 and CDR2: SGHRS and YFSETQ. V lost 2 bases and J 5 bases, leaving 13 bases between the germline ends.

The chain links TRBV5-1 to TRBJ1-6; D remains ambiguous. V dropped 2 bases and J dropped 1 base, with 13 bases sitting between them. The CDR3 consists of 17 residues. Germline CDR1 SGHRS, CDR2 YFSETQ. The CDR3 DNA is TGCGCCAGCAGCTTTGGCGGGCGGGGTTCCTATAATTCACCCCTCCACTTT. Amino acid sequence: CASSFGGRGSYNSPLHF.

The chain links TRBV10-2 to TRBJ2-1; 8 nucleotides agree with TRBD2. V dropped 6 bases and J dropped 0; count of bases not matched to a gene: 10. In germline, CDR1 is WSHSY, CDR2 SAAADI. The CDR3 runs to 17 residues. Here the CDR3 reads CASRDGSGSPSYNEQFF. DNA for the CDR3: TGCGCCAGCAGAGACGGCAGCGGGAGTCCCTCCTACAATGAGCAGTTCTTC.

The V gene is TRBV5-5, the J gene TRBJ2-3, with TRBD2 matching over 9 bases. Germline V gives CDR1 SGHKS, CDR2 YYEKEE (reference sequence). There are 16 residues in the CDR3. With V trimmed by 1 base and J by 1 base, 4 bases remained unmatched. The CDR3 here is CASSLLKRGGTDTQYF. In DNA, the CDR3 is TGTGCCAGCAGCTTGCTGAAGCGGGGGGGCACAGATACGCAGTATTTT.